Below, 20 T cell receptor beta chains from the same sample are listed, as sequenced in a study of Ad26.COV2.S vaccination and SARS-CoV-2 variants. As for treatment: some 19 received Ad26.COV2.S at low or high dose, single or two shots; about 5 received placebo; per-sample allocation not given. Following the first vaccine or placebo injection, samples were taken on day 63. This table comes from immunoSEQ multiplex PCR, and its TCRdb copy is limited to in-frame clones, with some not included. The sample consists of 400,000 or so clones, about 85% of them appearing once. Sequenced here: peripheral blood, sampled in a trial of Ad26.COV2.S vaccine versus placebo. The receptors derive from a person aged 18-60 years who received the Ad26.COV2.S COVID-19 vaccine or a placebo.

The gene calls are TRBV12-1 and TRBJ2-7; the table's D call TRBD2 went unverified against the DNA. TRBV12-1 is reported as a pseudogene. The CDR3 runs to 15 residues. The CDR3 is CASRKKPVGLYEQYF. Written as DNA, the CDR3 is TGTGCCAGCAGAAAGAAACCGGTAGGACTCTACGAGCAGTACTTC.

The chain has TRBV19 and TRBJ2-5; 7 nucleotides match TRBD2. Germline V gene data show CDR1 as LNHDA and CDR2 as SQIVND (reference sequence). J gave up 2 bases and V 5 bases, and 11 bases lay outside the gene matches. The CDR3 is 16 amino acids. The CDR3 here is CASSLNSGLLQETQYF. The CDR3 DNA reads as TGTGCCAGTAGTCTTAATAGCGGGTTACTTCAAGAGACCCAGTACTTC.

The J gene is TRBJ2-3, the V gene TRBV5-6; 7 positions match TRBD2. Germline V gives CDR1 SGHDT, CDR2 YYEEEE. V gave up 0 bases and J gave up 4 bases; unmatched junction bases: 5. The CDR3 has 15 amino acids. CDR3 protein: CASSLGRGESDTQYF. CDR3 in DNA: TGTGCCAGCAGCTTGGGACGGGGGGAATCAGATACGCAGTATTTT. The full variable domain, with the rest looked up from reference TRBV5-6 and TRBJ2-3, is DAGVTQSPTHLIKTRGQQVTLRCSPKSGHDTVSWYQQALGQGPQFIFQYYEEEERQRGNFPDRFSGHQFPNYSSELNVNALLLGDSALYLCASSLGRGESDTQYFGPGTRLTVL.

The genes are TRBV7-2 and TRBJ2-1, with 7 bases fitting TRBD2. V gave up 1 base and J gave up 11 bases; unmatched junction bases: 11. The germline V gene has CDR1 SGHTA and CDR2 FQGNSA. The CDR3 contains 15 residues. CDR3 residues: CASSLGGLSTSQQFF. CDR3 nucleotides: TGTGCCAGCAGCTTAGGGGGACTAAGTACCTCCCAGCAGTTCTTC.

The V gene is TRBV19, the J gene TRBJ1-6, with D unresolved. This CDR3 comprises 15 residues. Germline V gene sequence: CDR1 LNHDA, CDR2 SQIVND (reference sequence). V was shortened by 8 bases and J by 6 bases, with 17 bases between the two germline ends. The CDR3 DNA reads TGTGCCAGTCAGCGAGTCCCGGGAGCTAATTCACCCCTCCACTTT. Protein product: CASQRVPGANSPLHF.

V gene TRBV3-1 (or the pseudogene TRBV3-2) combines with J gene TRBJ2-2; TRBD1 might be the D (5 bases). The CDR3 is made up of 16 amino acids. Trimming left V 4 bases short and J 2 bases short, with 14 bases between. CDR1 and CDR2 from the germline V gene are LGHDT and YNNKEL (reference sequence). The DNA of the CDR3 is TGTGCCAGCAGCCCCCAGGGTTACGGTAACACCGGGGAGCTGTTTTTT. Protein product: CASSPQGYGNTGELFF.

This clone has a single count. J is TRBJ2-1 and V is TRBV4-2, with 15 nucleotides matching TRBD2. Germline lookup yields CDR1 LGHNA and CDR2 YNFKEQ. Trimming at V came to 3 bases and at J to 10 bases, leaving 10 bases not matched to a gene. The CDR3 length is 17 residues. CDR3 sequence (DNA): TGTGCCAGCAGCCAGCGTGAGGGACTAGCGGGGGGCGGCGAGCAGTTCTTC. This gives the protein CASSQREGLAGGGEQFF.

In the case of this clone: Additional DNA sequences in this sample encode the identical CDR3. V gene TRBV5-1 combines with J gene TRBJ1-1; 9 nucleotides agree with TRBD1. The germline V gene encodes CDR1 SGHRS and CDR2 YFSETQ. V lost 4 bases to trimming and J lost 4 bases; unmatched junction nucleotides: 5. This CDR3 is built from 14 residues. The CDR3 nucleotides are TGCGCCAGCAGCGGGGGACAGGGCGGCACTGAAGCTTTCTTT. Its protein is CASSGGQGGTEAFF.

The rearrangement uses TRBV6-5 and TRBJ1-1; perhaps TRBD1 as D (6 bases). CDR1 and CDR2 from the germline V gene are MNHEY and SVGAGI. This CDR3 contains 16 residues. The V end lost 2 bases, the J end lost 0 bases, and 13 bases lay between the germline ends. The CDR3 is CASSYTEDSLNTEAFF. The CDR3, as DNA: TGTGCCAGCAGTTACACAGAGGACAGTTTGAACACTGAAGCTTTCTTT.

The V and J genes are TRBV5-1 and TRBJ1-1; D gene ambiguous. The ends were cut back, 1 base at V and 1 base at J, with 5 bases in the middle. This CDR3 spans 13 amino acids. From germline, CDR1 is SGHRS and CDR2 YFSETQ. CDR3 bases: TGCGCCAGCAGCTTGTTGGGGAACACTGAAGCTTTCTTT. This translates into CASSLLGNTEAFF.

The chain employs TRBV4-1 and TRBJ2-7, with no clear D. The germline CDR1 and CDR2 sequences are MGHRA and YSYEKL. The CDR3 is 16 residues long. V was trimmed by 5 bases and J by 0 bases, leaving 17 bases between them. The CDR3 nucleotides read TGCGCCAGCAGCAAGACCCCCGGTACCCCCTCCTACGAGCAGTACTTC. Its protein is CASSKTPGTPSYEQYF.

This chain links TRBV6-6 with TRBJ1-3; no firm D call. Germline V gene sequence: CDR1 MNHNY, CDR2 SVGAGI (reference sequence). The CDR3 sequence is 15 residues long. With 0 bases removed from V and 0 bases from J, the gap between germline ends came to 6 bases. CDR3 DNA sequence: TGTGCCAGCAGTTACTCGCAGACCTCTGGAAACACCATATATTTT. It is translated as CASSYSQTSGNTIYF.

The chain uses TRBV7-9 and TRBJ2-5, with D perhaps matching TRBD1 or TRBD2 (5 bases each). CDR1 is SEHNR and CDR2 is FQNEAQ in the germline V gene (reference sequence). The CDR3 covers 15 residues. Trimming stripped 5 bases from V and 5 bases from J, with 18 bases between. The CDR3 loop is CASSPSAGWGETQYF. The CDR3 bases are TGTGCCAGCAGCCCCTCGGCAGGGTGGGGGGAGACCCAGTACTTC.

Details on this clone: In the same sample, other DNA sequences code for this CDR3. V is TRBV5-5 and J is TRBJ2-1; 9 nucleotides agree with TRBD1. V was pared by 4 bases and J by 2 bases, with 4 bases of the junction left unmatched. This CDR3 spans 15 amino acids. Germline V gene data show CDR1 as SGHKS and CDR2 as YYEKEE (reference sequence). CDR3: CASSLRDRAYNEQFF. In DNA form, the CDR3 reads TGTGCCAGCAGCCTACGGGACAGGGCCTACAATGAGCAGTTCTTC.

V gene TRBV19 combines with J gene TRBJ1-1; perhaps TRBD1 as D (5 bases). Per germline, CDR1 LNHDA and CDR2 SQIVND (reference sequence). This CDR3 region has 16 residues. V was clipped by 1 base and J by 1 base, with 13 bases between them. CDR3 residues: CASSIVGPYTNTEAFF. CDR3 DNA sequence: TGTGCCAGTAGTATAGTGGGGCCTTACACGAACACTGAAGCTTTCTTT.

The chain recombines TRBV11-2 with TRBJ1-1; weak D call: TRBD1 (5 bases). Germline V gives CDR1 SGHAT, CDR2 FQNNGV. CDR3 length: 14 residues. The V end was cut by 5 bases, the J end by 4 bases, with 14 bases between. In DNA, the CDR3 is TGTGCCAGCAGCACCCCAGGGAGCACCACTGAAGCTTTCTTT. Translated: CASSTPGSTTEAFF.

The chain couples TRBV4-1 to TRBJ2-2; D remains ambiguous. CDR1 is MGHRA, CDR2 YSYEKL, per germline. The V and J ends lost 0 bases and 7 bases respectively, with 15 bases between them. The CDR3 is 16 residues long. Written as DNA, the CDR3 is TGCGCCAGCAGCCAAGATGAGTCAGACTTTGGCGGGGAGCTGTTTTTT. This codes for CASSQDESDFGGELFF.

V and J are TRBV9 and TRBJ2-1, with 9 positions matching TRBD2. CDR1 and CDR2 from the germline V gene are SGDLS and YYNGEE. This CDR3 comprises 15 residues. V lost 4 bases and J lost 2; bases outside the gene matches: 4. Here the CDR3 DNA reads TGTGCCAGCAGCTTCAGCGGGGGGCCCTACAATGAGCAGTTCTTC. It translates to CASSFSGGPYNEQFF.

This chain uses TRBV6-1 with TRBJ1-2, with D unresolved. This CDR3 is 14 amino acids long. CDR1 and CDR2 from the germline V gene are MNHNS and SASEGT. Trimming stripped 2 bases from V and 10 bases from J, with 17 bases between. CDR3 nucleotides: TGTGCCAGCAGTGAAATACAGCCAGGCGGGATCTACACCTTC. It specifies CASSEIQPGGIYTF.

The CDR3 nucleotides are TGTGCCAGCAGCAACAGGGAGTACAATGAGCAGTTCTTC. It yields the protein CASSNREYNEQFF. This sequence joins TRBV11-3 and TRBJ2-1; weak D call: TRBD1 (6 bases). The V and J ends lost 5 bases and 4 bases respectively, with 9 bases between them. This CDR3 contains 13 residues. Germline-derived CDR1 and CDR2 are SGHNT and YENEEA.